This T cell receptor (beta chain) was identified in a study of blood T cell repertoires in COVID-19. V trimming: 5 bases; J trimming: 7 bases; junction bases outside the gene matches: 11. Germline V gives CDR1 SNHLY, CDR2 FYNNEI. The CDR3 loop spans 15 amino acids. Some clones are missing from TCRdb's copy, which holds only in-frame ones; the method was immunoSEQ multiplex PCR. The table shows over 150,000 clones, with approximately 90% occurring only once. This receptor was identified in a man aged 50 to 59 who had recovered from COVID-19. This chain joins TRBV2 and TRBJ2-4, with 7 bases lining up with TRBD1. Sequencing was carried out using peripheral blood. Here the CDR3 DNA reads TGTGCCAGCAGTCAGACAGGGTTGGGGTTCAACATTCAGTACTTC. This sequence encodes CASSQTGLGFNIQYF. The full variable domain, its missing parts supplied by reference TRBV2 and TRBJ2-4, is EPEVTQTPSHQVTQMGQEVILRCVPISNHLYFYWYRQILGQKVEFLVSFYNNEISEKSEIFDDQFSVERPDGSNFTLKIRSTKLEDSAMYFCASSQTGLGFNIQYFGAGTRLSVL.